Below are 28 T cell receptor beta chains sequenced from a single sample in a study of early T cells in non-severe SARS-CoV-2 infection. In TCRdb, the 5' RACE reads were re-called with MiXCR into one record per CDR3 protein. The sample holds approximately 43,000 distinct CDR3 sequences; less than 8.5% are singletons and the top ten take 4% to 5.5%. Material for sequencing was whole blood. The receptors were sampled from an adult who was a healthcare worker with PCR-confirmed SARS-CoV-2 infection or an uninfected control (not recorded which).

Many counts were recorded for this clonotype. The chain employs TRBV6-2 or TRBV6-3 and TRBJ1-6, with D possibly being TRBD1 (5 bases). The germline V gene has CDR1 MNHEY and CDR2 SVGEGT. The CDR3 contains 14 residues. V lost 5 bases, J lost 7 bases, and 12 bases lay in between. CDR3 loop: CASSPGLSNSPLHF. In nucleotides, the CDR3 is TGTGCCAGCAGTCCGGGACTTTCGAATTCACCCCTCCACTTT.

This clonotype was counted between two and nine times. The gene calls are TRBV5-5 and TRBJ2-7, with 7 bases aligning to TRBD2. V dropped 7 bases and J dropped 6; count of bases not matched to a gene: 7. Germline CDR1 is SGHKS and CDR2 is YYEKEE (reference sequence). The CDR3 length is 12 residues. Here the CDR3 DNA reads TGTGCCAGCTCTACCTGGGGGGGCGAGCAGTACTTC. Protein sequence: CASSTWGGEQYF. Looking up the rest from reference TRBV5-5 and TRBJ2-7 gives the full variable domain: DAGVTQSPTHLIKTRGQQVTLRCSPISGHKSVSWYQQVLGQGPQFIFQYYEKEERGRGNFPDRFSARQFPNYSSELNVNALLLGDSALYLCASSTWGGEQYFGPGTRLTVT.

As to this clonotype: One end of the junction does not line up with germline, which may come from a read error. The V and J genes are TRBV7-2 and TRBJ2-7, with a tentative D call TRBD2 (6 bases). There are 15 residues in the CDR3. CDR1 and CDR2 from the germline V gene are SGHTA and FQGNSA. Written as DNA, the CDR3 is TGTGCCGGCAGCGCCTTGGCTCCAGCGGGCTACGAGCAGTACTTC. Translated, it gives CAGSALAPAGYEQYF.

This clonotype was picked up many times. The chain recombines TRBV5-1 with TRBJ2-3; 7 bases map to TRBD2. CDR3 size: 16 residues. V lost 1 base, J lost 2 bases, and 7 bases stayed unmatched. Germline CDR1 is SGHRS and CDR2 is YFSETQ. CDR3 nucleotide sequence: TGCGCCAGCAGCTTGAGGGAGGGAGGGCTCACAGATACGCAGTATTTT. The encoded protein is CASSLREGGLTDTQYF.

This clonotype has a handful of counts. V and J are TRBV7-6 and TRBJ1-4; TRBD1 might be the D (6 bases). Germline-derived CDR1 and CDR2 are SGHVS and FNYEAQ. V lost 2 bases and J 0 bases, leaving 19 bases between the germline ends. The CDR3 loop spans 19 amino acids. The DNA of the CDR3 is TGTGCCAGCAGCTTATCCCTCGGGGGGCAAGGGGCAACTAATGAAAAACTGTTTTTT. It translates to CASSLSLGGQGATNEKLFF.

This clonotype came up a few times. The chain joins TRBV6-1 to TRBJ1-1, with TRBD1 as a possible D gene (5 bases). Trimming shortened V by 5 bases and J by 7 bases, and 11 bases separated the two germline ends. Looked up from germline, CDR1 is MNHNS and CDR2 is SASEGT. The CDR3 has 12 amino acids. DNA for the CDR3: TGTGCCAGCAGTAGGGGACGTTATGAAGCTTTCTTT. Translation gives CASSRGRYEAFF.

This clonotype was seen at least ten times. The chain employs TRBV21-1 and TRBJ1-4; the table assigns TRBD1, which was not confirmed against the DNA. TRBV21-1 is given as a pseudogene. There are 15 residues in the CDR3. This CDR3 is CASRLPGQGNEKLFF. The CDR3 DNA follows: TGTGCCAGCAGACTCCCGGGACAGGGAAATGAAAAACTGTTTTTT.

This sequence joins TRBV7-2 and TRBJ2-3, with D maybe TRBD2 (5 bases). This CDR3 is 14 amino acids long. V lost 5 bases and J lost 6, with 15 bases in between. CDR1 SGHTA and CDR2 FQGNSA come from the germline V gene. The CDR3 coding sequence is TGTGCCAGCAGCCCACGGGCGGGCGCGGATACGCAGTATTTT. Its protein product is CASSPRAGADTQYF.

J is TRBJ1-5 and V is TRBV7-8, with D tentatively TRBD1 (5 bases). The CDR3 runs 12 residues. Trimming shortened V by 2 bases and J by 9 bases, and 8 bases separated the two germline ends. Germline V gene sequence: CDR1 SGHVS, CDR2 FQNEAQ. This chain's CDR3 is CASSLLGRPQHF. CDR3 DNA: TGTGCCAGCAGCTTATTGGGGCGGCCCCAGCATTTT.

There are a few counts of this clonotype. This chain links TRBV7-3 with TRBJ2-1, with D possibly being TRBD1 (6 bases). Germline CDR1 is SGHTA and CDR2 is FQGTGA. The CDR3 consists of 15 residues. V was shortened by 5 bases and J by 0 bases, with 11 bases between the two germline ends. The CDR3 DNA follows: TGTGCCAGCAGCGTGACAGGTTTCTCCTACAATGAGCAGTTCTTC. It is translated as CASSVTGFSYNEQFF.

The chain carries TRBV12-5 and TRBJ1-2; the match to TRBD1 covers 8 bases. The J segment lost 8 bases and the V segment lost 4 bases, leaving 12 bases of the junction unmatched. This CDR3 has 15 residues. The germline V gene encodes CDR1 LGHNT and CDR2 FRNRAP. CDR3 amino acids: CASGSPTGEGGGYTF. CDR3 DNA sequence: TGTGCTAGTGGTTCGCCGACAGGGGAAGGGGGCGGCTACACCTTC.

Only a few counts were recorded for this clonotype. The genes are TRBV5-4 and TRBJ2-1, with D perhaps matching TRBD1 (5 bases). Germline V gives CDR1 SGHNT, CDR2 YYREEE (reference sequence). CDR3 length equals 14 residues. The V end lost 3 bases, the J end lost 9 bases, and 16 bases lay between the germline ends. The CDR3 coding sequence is TGTGCCAGCAGCTGGGGCACTCCCGCCGGTGAGCAGTTCTTC. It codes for CASSWGTPAGEQFF.

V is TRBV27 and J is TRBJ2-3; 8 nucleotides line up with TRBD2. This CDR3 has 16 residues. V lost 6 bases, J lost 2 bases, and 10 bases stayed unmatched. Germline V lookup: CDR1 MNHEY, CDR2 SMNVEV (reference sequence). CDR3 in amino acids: CASRAVAGLDTDTQYF. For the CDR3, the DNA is TGTGCCAGCAGGGCAGTAGCGGGATTAGACACAGATACGCAGTATTTT.

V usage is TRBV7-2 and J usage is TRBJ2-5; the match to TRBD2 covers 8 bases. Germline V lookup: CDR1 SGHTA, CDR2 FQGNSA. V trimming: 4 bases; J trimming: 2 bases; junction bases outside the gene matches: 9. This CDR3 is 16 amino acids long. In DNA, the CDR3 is TGTGCCAGCAGCTCAGTGGGCGGGGGGTCACAAGAGACCCAGTACTTC. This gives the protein CASSSVGGGSQETQYF.

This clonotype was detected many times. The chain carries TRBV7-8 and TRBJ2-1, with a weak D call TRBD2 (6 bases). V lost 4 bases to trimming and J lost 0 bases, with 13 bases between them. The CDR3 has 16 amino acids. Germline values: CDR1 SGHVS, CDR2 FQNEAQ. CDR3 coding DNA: TGTGCCAGCAGCTCCTCGTTAGCGGTCTCCTACAATGAGCAGTTCTTC. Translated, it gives CASSSSLAVSYNEQFF.

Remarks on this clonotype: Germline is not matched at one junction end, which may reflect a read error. The CDR3 region has the DNA TGTGCCAGCAGGGGGGGAACAAATCAACCCCAGCATTTT. The encoded protein is CASRGGTNQPQHF. The chain couples TRBV6-5 to TRBJ1-5, with a possible D match to TRBD1 (5 bases). The germline V gene has CDR1 MNHEY and CDR2 SVGAGI. The CDR3 loop spans 13 amino acids.

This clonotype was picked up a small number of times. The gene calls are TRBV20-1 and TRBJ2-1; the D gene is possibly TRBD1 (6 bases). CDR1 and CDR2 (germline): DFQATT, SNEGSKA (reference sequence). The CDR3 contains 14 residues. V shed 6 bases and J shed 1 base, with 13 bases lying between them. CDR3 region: CSANDRRSYNEQFF. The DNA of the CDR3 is TGCAGTGCGAACGACAGGAGATCCTACAATGAGCAGTTCTTC.

CDR3 sequence reads: CASSPPTGHTDTQYF. In nucleotides, the CDR3 is TGTGCCAGCTCACCACCGACAGGGCACACAGATACGCAGTATTTT. The chain carries TRBV18 and TRBJ2-3; 7 bases are a match to TRBD1. The V and J ends lost 0 bases and 2 bases, in that order; junction bases with no gene match: 2. The CDR3 is 15 residues long. CDR1 KGHSH and CDR2 LQKENI come from the germline V gene.

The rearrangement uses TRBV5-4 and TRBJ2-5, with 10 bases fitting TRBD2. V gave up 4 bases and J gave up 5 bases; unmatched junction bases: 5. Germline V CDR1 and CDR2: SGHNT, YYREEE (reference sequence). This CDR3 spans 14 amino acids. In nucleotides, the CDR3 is TGTGCCAGCAGCCTCCGACTAGCGGGTGAGACCCAGTACTTC. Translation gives CASSLRLAGETQYF.

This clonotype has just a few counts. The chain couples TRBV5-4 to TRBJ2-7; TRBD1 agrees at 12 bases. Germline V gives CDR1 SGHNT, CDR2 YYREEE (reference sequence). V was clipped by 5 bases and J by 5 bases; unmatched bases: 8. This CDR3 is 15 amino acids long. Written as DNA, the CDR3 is TGTGCCAGCAGAGACGCCGGGACAGGGGGCGACGAGCAGTACTTC. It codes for CASRDAGTGGDEQYF.

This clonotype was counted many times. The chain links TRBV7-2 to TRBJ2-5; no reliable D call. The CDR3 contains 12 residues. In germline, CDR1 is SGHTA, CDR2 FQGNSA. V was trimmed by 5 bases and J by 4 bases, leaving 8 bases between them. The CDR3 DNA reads TGTGCCAGCAGCAGACCTGGAGAGACCCAGTACTTC. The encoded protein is CASSRPGETQYF.

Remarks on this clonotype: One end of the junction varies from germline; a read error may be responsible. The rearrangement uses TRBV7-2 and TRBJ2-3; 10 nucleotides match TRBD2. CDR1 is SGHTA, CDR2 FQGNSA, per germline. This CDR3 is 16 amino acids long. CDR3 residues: CASSSLAGATTDMQYF. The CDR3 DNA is TGTGCCAGCAGCTCTCTAGCGGGGGCGACCACAGATATGCAGTATTTT.

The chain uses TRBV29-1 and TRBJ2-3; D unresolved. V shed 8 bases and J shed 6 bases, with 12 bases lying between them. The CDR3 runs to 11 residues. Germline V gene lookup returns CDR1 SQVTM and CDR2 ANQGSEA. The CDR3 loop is CSRQSGDTQYF. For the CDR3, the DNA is TGCAGCCGTCAATCTGGCGATACGCAGTATTTT.

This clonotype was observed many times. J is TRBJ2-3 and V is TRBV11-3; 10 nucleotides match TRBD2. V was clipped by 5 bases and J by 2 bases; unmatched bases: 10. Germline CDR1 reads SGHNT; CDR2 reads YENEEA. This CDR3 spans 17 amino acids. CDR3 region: CASSPGVAGGLTDTQYF. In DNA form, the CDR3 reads TGTGCCAGCAGCCCCGGAGTAGCGGGGGGCCTCACAGATACGCAGTATTTT.

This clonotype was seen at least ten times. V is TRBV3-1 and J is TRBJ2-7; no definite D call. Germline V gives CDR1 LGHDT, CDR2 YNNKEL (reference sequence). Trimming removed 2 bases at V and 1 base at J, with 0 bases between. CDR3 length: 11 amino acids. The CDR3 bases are TGTGCCAGCAGCCAATCCTACGAGCAGTACTTC. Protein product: CASSQSYEQYF.

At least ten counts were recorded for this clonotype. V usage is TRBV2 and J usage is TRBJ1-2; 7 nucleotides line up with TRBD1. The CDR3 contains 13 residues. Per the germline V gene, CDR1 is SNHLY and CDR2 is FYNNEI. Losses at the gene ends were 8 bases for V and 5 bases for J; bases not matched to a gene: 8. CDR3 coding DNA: TGTGCCAGCCGTTTCCGGGACAGATATGGCTACACCTTC. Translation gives CASRFRDRYGYTF.

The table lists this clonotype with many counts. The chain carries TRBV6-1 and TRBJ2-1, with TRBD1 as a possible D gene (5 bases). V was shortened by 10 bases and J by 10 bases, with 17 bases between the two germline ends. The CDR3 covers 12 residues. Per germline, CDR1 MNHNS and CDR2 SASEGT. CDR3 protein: CAIPGQAKEQFF. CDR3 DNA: TGTGCCATCCCAGGGCAGGCGAAGGAGCAGTTCTTC.

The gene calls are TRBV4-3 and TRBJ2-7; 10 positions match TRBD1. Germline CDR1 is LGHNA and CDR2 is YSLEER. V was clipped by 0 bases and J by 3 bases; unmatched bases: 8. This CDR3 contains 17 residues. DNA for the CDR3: TGCGCCAGCAGCCAAGACGGCGCGGGGGACAGGGGCTACGAGCAGTACTTC. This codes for CASSQDGAGDRGYEQYF.